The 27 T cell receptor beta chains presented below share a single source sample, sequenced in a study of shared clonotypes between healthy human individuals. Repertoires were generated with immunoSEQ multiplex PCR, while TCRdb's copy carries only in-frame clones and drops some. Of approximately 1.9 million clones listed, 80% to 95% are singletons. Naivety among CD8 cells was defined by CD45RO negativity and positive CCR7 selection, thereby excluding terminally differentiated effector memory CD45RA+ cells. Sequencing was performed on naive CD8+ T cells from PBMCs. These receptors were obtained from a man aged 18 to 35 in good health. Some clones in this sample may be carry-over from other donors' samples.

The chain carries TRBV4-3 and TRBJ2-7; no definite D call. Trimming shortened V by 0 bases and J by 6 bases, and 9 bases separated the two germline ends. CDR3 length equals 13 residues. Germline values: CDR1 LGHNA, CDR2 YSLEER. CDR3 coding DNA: TGCGCCAGCAGCCAAGATGAGGACGGCGAGCAGTACTTC. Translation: CASSQDEDGEQYF.

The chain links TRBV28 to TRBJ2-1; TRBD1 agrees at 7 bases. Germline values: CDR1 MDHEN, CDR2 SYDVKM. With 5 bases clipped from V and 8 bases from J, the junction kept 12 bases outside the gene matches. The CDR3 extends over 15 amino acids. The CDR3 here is CASSLAGTVGDEQFF. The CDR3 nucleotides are TGTGCCAGCAGTCTCGCCGGGACAGTAGGAGATGAGCAGTTCTTC.

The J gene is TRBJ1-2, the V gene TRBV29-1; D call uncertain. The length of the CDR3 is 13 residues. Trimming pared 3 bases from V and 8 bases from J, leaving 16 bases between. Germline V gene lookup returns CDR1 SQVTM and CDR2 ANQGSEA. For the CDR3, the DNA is TGCAGCGTTGAGTCCCCTCTATGGGCCGGCTACACCTTC. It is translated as CSVESPLWAGYTF.

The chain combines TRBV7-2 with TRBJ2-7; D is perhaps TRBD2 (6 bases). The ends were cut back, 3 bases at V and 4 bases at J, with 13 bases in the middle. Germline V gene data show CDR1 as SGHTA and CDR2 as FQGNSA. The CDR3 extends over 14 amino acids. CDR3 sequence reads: CASSFPSDHYEQYF. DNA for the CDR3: TGTGCCAGCAGCTTCCCTAGCGACCATTACGAGCAGTACTTC.

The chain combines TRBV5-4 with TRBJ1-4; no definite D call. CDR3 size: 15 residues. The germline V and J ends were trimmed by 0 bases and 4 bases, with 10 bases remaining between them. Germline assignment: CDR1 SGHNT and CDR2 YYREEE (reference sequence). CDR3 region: CASSLGGRVNEKLFF. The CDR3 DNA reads TGTGCCAGCAGCTTGGGGGGAAGGGTTAATGAAAAACTGTTTTTT.

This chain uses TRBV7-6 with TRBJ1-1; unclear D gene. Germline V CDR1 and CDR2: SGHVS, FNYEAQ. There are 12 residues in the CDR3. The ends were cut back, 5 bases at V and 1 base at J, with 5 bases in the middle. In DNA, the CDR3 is TGTGCCAGCAGCGGGAGGAACACTGAAGCTTTCTTT. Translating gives CASSGRNTEAFF.

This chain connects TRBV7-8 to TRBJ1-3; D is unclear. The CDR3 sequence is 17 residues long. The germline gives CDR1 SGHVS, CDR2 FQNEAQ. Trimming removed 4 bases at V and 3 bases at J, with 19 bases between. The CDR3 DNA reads TGTGCCAGCAGCTCTGAAAGGCGGCAGCGAAGTGGAAACACCATATATTTT. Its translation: CASSSERRQRSGNTIYF.

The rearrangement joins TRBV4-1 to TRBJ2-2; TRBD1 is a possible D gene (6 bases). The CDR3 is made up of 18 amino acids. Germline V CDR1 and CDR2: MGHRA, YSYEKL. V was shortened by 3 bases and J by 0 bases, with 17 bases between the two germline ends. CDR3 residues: CASSHPLPGTPNTGELFF. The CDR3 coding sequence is TGCGCCAGCAGCCACCCGCTACCCGGGACACCGAACACCGGGGAGCTGTTTTTT.

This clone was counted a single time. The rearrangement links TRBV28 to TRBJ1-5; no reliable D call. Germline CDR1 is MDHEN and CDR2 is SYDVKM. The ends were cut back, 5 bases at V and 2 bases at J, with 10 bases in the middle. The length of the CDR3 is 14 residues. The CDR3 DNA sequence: TGTGCCAGCAGTCCCAGGAGCGGCAATCAGCCCCAGCATTTT. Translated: CASSPRSGNQPQHF.

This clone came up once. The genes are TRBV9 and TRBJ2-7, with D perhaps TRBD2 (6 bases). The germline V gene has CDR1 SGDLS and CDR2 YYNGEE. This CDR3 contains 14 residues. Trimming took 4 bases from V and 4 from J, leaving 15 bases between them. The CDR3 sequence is CASSPYIGGYEQYF. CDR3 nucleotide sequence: TGTGCCAGCAGCCCCTACATCGGGGGATACGAGCAGTACTTC.

In nucleotides, the CDR3 is TGCAGCGTTGGTGGTGGGAACAACTACGAGCAGTACTTC. Its protein product is CSVGGGNNYEQYF. The chain combines TRBV29-1 with TRBJ2-7; D gene unclear. V was pared by 4 bases and J by 3 bases, with 13 bases between. CDR1 SQVTM and CDR2 ANQGSEA come from the germline V gene. The CDR3 has 13 amino acids.

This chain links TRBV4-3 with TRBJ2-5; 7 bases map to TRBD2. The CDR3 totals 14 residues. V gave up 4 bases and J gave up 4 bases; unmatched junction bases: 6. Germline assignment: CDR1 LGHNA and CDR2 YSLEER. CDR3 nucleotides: TGCGCCAGCAGCCCACGTGGGGGGGTAGAGACCCAGTACTTC. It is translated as CASSPRGGVETQYF.

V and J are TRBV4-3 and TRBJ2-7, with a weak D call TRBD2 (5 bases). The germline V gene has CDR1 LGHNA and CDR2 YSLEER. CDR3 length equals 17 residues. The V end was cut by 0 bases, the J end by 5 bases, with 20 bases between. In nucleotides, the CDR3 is TGCGCCAGCAGCCAAGAAGCGTGGGGAGCGGAAAAGGACGAGCAGTACTTC. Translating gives CASSQEAWGAEKDEQYF.

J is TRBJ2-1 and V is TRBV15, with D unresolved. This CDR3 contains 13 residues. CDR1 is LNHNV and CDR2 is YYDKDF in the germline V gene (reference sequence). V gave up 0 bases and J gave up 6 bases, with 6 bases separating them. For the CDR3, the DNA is TGTGCCACCAGCAGAGAGGCCTCCAATGAGCAGTTCTTC. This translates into CATSREASNEQFF.

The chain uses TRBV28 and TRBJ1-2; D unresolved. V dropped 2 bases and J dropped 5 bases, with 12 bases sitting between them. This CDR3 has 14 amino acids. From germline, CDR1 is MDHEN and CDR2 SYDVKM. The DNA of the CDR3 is TGTGCCAGCAGTTTAGCACCGGTTGGGTATGGCTACACCTTC. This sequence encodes CASSLAPVGYGYTF.

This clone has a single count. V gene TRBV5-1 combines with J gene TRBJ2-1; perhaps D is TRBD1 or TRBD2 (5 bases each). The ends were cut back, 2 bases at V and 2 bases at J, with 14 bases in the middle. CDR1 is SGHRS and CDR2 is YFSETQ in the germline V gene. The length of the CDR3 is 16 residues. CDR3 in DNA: TGCGCCAGCAGCTTTCGAACTTCGGGACCCTACAATGAGCAGTTCTTC. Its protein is CASSFRTSGPYNEQFF.

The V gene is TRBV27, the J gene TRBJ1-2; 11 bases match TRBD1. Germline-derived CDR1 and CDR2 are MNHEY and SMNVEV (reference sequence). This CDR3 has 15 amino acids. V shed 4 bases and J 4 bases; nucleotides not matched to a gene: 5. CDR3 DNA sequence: TGTGCCAGCAGTTCACGGACAGGGGGCTCCTATGGCTACACCTTC. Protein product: CASSSRTGGSYGYTF.

The CDR3 region has the DNA TGCGCCAGCAGCCTGAAGCAGGGGATAGGAGATACGCAGTATTTT. Encoded protein: CASSLKQGIGDTQYF. The rearrangement joins TRBV4-1 to TRBJ2-3, with D possibly TRBD1 on 6 matching bases. The germline V gene encodes CDR1 MGHRA and CDR2 YSYEKL. V lost 4 bases to trimming and J lost 5 bases, with 16 bases between them. The CDR3 extends over 15 amino acids.

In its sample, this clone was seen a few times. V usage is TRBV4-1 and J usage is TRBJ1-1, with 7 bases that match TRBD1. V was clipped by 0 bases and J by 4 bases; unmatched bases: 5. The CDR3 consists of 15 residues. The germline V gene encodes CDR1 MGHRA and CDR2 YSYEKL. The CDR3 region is CASSQDRQGVTEAFF. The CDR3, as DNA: TGCGCCAGCAGCCAAGATCGCCAGGGGGTCACTGAAGCTTTCTTT.

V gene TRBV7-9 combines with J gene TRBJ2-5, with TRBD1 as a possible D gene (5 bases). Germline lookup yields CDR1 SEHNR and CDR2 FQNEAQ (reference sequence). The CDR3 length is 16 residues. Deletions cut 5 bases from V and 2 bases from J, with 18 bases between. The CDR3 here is CASSVLSDTFQETQYF. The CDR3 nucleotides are TGTGCCAGCAGCGTGCTTTCGGACACCTTTCAAGAGACCCAGTACTTC.

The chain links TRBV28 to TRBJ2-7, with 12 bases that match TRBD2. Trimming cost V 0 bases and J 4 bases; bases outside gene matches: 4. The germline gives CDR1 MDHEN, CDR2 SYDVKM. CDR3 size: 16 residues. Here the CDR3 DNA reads TGTGCCAGCAGTTTATGGCGGACTAGCGGGGCATACGAGCAGTACTTC. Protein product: CASSLWRTSGAYEQYF.

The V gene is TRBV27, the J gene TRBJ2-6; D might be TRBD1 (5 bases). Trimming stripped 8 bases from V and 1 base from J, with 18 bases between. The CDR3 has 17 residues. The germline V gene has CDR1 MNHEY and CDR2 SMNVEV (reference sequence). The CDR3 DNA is TGTGCCAGCTCCGAGACAGCCCCATATTCTGGGGCCAACGTCCTGACTTTC. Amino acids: CASSETAPYSGANVLTF.

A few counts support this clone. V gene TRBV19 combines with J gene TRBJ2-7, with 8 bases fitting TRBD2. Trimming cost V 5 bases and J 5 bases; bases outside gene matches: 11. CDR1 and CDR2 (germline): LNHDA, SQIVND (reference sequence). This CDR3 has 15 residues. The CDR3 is CASSPRAGDSDEQYF. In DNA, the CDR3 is TGTGCCAGTAGTCCACGAGCGGGAGATAGTGACGAGCAGTACTTC.

In DNA form, the CDR3 reads TGTGCCATCAGTGTTAGCGGGAGAGGCACAGATACGCAGTATTTT. Amino acid sequence: CAISVSGRGTDTQYF. The V gene is TRBV10-3, the J gene TRBJ2-3; 9 positions agree with TRBD2. This CDR3 comprises 15 residues. V trimming: 4 bases; J trimming: 1 base; junction bases outside the gene matches: 3. Looked up from germline, CDR1 is ENHRY and CDR2 is SYGVKD.

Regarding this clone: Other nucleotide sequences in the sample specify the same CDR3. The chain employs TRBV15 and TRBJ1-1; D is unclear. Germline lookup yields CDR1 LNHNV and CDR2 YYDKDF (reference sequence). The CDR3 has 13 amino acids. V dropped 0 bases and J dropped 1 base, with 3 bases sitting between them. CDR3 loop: CATSRDRNTEAFF. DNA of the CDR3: TGTGCCACCAGCAGAGACCGGAACACTGAAGCTTTCTTT.

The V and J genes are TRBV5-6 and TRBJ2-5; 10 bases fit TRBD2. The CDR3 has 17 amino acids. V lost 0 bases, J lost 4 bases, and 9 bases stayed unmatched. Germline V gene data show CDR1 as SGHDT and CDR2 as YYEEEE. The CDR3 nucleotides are TGTGCCAGCAGCTTGGGGCTAGCGGGAGCCCCGGGAGAGACCCAGTACTTC. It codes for CASSLGLAGAPGETQYF. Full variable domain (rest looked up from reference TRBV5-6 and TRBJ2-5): DAGVTQSPTHLIKTRGQQVTLRCSPKSGHDTVSWYQQALGQGPQFIFQYYEEEERQRGNFPDRFSGHQFPNYSSELNVNALLLGDSALYLCASSLGLAGAPGETQYFGPGTRLLVL.

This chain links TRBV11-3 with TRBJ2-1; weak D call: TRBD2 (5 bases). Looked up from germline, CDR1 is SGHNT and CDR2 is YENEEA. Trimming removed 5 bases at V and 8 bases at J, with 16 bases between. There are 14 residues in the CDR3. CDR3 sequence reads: CASSAREVGHEQFF. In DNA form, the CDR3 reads TGTGCCAGCAGCGCCCGGGAAGTAGGGCATGAGCAGTTCTTC.